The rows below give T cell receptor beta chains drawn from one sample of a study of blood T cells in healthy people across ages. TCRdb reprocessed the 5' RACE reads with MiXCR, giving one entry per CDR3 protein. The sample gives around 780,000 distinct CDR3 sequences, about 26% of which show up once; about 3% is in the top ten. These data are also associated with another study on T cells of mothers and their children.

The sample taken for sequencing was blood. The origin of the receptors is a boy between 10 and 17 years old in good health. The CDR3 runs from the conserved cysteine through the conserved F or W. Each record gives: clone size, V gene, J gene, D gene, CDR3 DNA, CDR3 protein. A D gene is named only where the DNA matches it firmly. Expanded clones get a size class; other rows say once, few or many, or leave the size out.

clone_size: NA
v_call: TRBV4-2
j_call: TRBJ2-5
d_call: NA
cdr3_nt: TGTGCCAGCAGCCAAGATAGGGTCTCTCGGGAGACCCAGTACTTC
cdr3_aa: CASSQDRVSRETQYF

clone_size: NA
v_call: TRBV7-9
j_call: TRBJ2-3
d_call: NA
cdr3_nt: TGTGCCAGCAGCGCAACCGGGACCATAACAGATACGCAGTATTTT
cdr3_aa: CASSATGTITDTQYF

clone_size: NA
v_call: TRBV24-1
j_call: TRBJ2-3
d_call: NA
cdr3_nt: TGTGCCACCAGTGATTTTAATGTCGGAGATACGCAGTATTTT
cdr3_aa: CATSDFNVGDTQYF

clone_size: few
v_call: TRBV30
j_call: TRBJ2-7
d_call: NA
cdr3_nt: TGTGCCTGGATAGGCTCGTACGAGCAGTACTTC
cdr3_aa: CAWIGSYEQYF

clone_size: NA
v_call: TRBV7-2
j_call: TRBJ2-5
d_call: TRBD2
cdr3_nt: TGTGCCAGCAGCTTTTCCTTCGAGCGGGGTTTTCTCCAAGAGACCCAGTACTTC
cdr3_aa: CASSFSFERGFLQETQYF

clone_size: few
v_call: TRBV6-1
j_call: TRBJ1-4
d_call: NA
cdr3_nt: TGTGCGAGGTCTGCAACTAATGAAAAACTGTTTTTT
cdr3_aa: CARSATNEKLFF

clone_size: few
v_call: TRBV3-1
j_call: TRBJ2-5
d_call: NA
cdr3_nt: TGTGCCAGCAGCCAAGGAGGGGCACAGACCCAGTACTTC
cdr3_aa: CASSQGGAQTQYF

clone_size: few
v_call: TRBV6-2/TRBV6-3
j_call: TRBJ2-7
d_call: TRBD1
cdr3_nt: TGTGCCAGCAGTCACCGGGACAGGGGGACCTACGAGCAGTACTTC
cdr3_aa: CASSHRDRGTYEQYF

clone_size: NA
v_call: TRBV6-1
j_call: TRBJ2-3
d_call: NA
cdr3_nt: TGTGCCAGCACCGACGGATCGAGAGATACGCAGTATTTT
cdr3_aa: CASTDGSRDTQYF

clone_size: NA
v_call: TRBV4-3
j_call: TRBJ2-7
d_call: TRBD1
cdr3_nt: TGCGCCAGCAGCCAAGTCACGGGACAGGGGGGCTACGAGCAGTACTTC
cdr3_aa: CASSQVTGQGGYEQYF

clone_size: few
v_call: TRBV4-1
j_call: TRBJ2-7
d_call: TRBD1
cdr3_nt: TGCGCCAGCAGCCAGGCCGGGACAGTCTCCTACGAGCAGTACTTC
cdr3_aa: CASSQAGTVSYEQYF

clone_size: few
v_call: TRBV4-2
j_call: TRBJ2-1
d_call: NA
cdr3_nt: TGTGCCAGCAGCCACCCTACCCGAAGCTCCTACAATGAGCAGTTCTTC
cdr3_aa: CASSHPTRSSYNEQFF

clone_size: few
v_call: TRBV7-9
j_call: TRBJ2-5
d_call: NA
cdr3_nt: TGTGCCAGCAGCTTCGTTACAGAGACCCAGTACTTC
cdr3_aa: CASSFVTETQYF

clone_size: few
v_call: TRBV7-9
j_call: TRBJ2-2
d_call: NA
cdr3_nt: TGTGCCAGCAGCTTAGAGAGGGGCGGGGAGCTGTTTTTT
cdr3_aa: CASSLERGGELFF

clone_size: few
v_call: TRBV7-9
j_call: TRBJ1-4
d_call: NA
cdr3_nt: TGTGCCAGCCGCCGACAGAATAATGAAAAACTGTTTTTT
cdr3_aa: CASRRQNNEKLFF

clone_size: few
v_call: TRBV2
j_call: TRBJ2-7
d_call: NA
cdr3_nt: TGTGCCAGCTGGGGTACGACAACCTCCTACGAGCAGTACTTC
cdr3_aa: CASWGTTTSYEQYF

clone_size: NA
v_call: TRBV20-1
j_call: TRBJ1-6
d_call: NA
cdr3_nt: TGCAGTGCTAGGGTATCAGGGGCTAATTCACCCCTCCACTTT
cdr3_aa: CSARVSGANSPLHF

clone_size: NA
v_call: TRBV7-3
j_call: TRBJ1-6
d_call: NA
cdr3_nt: TGTGCCAGCAGCTTCGGGGGCGCCGGATCACCCCTCCACTTT
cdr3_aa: CASSFGGAGSPLHF

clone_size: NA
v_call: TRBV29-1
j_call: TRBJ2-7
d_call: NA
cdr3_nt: TGCAGCGTTTCGGGACTCACCGAACGACTTAACCCCTACGAGCAGTACTTC
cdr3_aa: CSVSGLTERLNPYEQYF

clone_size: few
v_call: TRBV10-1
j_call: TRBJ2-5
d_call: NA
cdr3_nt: TGCGCCAGCAGTGGACAGGTCCAAGAGACCCAGCACTTC
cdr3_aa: CASSGQVQETQHF

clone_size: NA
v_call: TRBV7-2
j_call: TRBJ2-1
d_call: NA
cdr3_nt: TGTGCCAGCAGCTATCAGGTGGCAGCCAATGAGCAGTTCTTC
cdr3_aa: CASSYQVAANEQFF

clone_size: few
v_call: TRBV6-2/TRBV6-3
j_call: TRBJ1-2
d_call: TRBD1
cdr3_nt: TGTGCCAGCAGTCAGGGACAGCCCTATGGCTACACCTTC
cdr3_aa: CASSQGQPYGYTF

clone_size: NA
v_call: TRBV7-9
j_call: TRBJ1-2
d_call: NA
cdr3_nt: TGTGCCAGCAGTCAGACAGGCTCTATGCGCTACACCTTC
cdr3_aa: CASSQTGSMRYTF

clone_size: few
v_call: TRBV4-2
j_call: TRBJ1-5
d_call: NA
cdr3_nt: TGTGCCAGCAGCCCCAATAAGCGCGGAACGAGTAGCAATCAGCCCCAGCATTTT
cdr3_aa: CASSPNKRGTSSNQPQHF